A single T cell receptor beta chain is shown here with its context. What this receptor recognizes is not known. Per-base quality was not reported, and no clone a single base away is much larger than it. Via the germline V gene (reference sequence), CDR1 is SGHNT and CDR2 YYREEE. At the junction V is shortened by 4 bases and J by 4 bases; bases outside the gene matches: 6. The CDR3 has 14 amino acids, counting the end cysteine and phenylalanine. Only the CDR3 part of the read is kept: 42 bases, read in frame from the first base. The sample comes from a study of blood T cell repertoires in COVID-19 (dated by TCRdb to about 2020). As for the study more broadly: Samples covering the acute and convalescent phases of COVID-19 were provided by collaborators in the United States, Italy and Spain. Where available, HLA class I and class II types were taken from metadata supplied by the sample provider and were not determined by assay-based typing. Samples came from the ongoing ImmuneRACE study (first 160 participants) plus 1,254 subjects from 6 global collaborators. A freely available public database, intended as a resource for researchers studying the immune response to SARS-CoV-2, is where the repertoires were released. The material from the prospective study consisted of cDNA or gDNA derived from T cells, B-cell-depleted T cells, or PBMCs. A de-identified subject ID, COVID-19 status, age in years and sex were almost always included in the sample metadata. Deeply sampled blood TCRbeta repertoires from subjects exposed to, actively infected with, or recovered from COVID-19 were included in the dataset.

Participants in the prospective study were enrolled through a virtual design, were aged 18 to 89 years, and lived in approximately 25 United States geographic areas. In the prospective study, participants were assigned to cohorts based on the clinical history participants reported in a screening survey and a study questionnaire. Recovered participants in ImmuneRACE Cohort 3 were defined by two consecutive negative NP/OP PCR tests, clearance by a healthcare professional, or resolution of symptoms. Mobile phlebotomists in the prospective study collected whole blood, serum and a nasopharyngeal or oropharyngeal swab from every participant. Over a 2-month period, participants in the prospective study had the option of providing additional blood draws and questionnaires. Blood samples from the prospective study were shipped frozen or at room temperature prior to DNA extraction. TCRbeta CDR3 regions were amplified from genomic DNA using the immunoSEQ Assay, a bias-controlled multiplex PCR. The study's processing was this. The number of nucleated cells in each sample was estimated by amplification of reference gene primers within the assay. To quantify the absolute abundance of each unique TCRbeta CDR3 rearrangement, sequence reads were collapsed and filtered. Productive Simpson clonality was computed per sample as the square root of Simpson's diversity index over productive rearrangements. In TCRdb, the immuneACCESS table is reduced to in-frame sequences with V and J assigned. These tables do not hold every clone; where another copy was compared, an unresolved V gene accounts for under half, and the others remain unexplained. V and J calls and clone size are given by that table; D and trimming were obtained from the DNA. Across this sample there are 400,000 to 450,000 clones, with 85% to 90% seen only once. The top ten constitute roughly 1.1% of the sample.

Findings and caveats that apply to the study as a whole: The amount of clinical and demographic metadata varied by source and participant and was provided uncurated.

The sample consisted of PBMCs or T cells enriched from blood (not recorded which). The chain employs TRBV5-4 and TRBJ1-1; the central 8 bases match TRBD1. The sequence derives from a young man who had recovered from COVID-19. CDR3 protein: CASSTQDRGTEAFF. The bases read TGTGCCAGCAGCACCCAAGACAGGGGCACTGAAGCTTTCTTT.